The clone carrying this TCR beta chain was counted once. The data were obtained in a study of blood T cells in healthy people across ages. Germline CDR1 is LGHNA and CDR2 is YSLEER. This CDR3 is built from 16 residues. V was trimmed by 0 bases and J by 9 bases, leaving 18 bases between them. Then a second PCR, running roughly 7 to 11 cycles, was carried out with a sample-barcoded 5' primer and a J-beta primer mix. MiXCR was run by TCRdb on the 5' RACE reads, yielding one entry per CDR3 protein. The table lists hundreds of thousands of distinct CDR3 sequences, 56% of them singletons. Sequences were obtained from blood. The chain combines TRBV4-3 with TRBJ2-1, with a possible D match to TRBD2 (6 bases). The TCR comes from a man in his forties in good health. CDR3 residues: CASSQDGVAARGEQFF. DNA of the CDR3: TGCGCCAGCAGCCAAGATGGGGTAGCGGCTAGGGGTGAGCAGTTCTTC.